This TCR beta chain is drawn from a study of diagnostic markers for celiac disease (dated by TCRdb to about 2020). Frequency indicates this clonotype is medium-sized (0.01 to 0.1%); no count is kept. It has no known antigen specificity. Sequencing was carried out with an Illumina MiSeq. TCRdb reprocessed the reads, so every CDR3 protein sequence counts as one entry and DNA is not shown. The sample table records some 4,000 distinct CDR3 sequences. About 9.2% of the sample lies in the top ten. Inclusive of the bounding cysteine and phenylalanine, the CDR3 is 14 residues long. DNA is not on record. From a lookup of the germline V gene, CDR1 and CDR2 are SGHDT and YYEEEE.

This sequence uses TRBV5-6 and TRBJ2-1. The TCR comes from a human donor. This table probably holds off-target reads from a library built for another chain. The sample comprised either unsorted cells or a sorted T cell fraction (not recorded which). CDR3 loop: CASSLFGVGDEQFF.